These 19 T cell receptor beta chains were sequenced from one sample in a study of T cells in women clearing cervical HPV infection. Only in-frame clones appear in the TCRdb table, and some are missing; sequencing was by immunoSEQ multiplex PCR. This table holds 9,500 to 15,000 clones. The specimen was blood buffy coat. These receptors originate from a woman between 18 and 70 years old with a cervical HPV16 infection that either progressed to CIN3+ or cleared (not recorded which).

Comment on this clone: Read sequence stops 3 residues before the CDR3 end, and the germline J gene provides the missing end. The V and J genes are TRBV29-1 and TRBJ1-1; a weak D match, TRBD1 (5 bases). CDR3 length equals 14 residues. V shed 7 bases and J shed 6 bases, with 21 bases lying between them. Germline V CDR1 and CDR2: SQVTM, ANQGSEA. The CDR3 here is CSAGGVMGVAEAFF. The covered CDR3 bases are TGCAGCGCGGGGGGGGTGATGGGAGTCGCTGAA.

The sequenced part of the CDR3 DNA is TGTGCCAGCAGTGAGCGCGACACAGATACG. This encodes CASSERDTDT. The full CDR3 is CASSERDTDTQYF. This chain joins TRBV6-4 and TRBJ2-3; D not certain. Read data end 3 residues before the CDR3 end; the end is taken from the germline J gene. The CDR3 spans 13 residues. The germline CDR1 and CDR2 sequences are MRHNA and SNTAGT. The V end lost 3 bases, the J end lost 2 bases, and 6 bases lay between the germline ends.

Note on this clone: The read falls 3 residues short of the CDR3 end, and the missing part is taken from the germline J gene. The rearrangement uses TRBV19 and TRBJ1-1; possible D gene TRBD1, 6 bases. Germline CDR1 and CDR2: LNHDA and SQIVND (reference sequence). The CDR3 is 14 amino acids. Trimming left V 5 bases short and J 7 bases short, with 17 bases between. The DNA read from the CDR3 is TGTGCCAGTAGTGTTGGCAGGGGAGGGGTTGAA. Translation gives CASSVGRGGVE. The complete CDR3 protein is CASSVGRGGVEAFF.

CDR3 bases read: TGTGCCATCAGTGATCCCGGGACAGCTTCAAACACC. Residues: CAISDPGTASNT. The entire CDR3 sequence reads CAISDPGTASNTIYF. This chain connects TRBV10-3 to TRBJ1-3; 7 bases are shared with TRBD1. The sequence runs out 3 residues before the end of the CDR3; the remainder is reconstructed from the germline J gene. V lost 3 bases, J lost 6 bases, and 8 bases stayed unmatched. Germline assignment: CDR1 ENHRY and CDR2 SYGVKD. The CDR3 loop spans 15 amino acids.

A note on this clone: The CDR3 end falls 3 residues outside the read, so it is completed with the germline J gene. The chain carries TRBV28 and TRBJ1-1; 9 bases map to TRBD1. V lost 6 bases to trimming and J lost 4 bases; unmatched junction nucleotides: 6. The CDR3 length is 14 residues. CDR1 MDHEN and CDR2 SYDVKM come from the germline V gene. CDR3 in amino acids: CASRWGQGRTEAFF. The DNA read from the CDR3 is TGTGCCAGCAGGTGGGGACAGGGACGCACTGAA.

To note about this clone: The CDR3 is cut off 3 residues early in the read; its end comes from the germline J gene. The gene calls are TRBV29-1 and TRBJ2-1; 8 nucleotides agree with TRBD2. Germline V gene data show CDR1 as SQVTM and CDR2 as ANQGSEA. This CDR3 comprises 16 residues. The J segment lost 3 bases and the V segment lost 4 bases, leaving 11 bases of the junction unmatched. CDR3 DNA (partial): TGCAGCGTTGTGGGCTCTGGGGCGGGGGGCTACAATGAG. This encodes CSVVGSGAGGYNE. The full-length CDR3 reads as CSVVGSGAGGYNEQFF.

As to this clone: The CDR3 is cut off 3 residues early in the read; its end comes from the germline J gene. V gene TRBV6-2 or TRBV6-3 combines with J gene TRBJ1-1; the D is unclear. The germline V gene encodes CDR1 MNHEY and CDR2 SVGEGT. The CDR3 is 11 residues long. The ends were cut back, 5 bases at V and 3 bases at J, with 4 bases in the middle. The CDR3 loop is CASSQYTEAFF. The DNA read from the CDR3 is TGTGCCAGCAGTCAATACACTGAA.

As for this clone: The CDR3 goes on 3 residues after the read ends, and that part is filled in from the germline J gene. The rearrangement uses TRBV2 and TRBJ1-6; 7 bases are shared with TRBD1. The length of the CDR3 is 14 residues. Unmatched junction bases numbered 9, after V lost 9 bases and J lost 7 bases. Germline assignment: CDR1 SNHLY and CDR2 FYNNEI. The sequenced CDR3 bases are TGTGCCAGAAGGACCGGGACAGCAAATTCACCC. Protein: CARRTGTANSP. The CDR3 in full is CARRTGTANSPLHF.

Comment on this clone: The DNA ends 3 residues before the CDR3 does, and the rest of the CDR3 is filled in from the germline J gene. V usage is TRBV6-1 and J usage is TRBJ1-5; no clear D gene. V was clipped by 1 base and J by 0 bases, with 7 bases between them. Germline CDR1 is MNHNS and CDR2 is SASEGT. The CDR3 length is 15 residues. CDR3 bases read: TGTGCCAGCAGTGAAGTTGGCGGTAGCAATCAGCCC. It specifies CASSEVGGSNQP. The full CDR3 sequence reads CASSEVGGSNQPQHF.

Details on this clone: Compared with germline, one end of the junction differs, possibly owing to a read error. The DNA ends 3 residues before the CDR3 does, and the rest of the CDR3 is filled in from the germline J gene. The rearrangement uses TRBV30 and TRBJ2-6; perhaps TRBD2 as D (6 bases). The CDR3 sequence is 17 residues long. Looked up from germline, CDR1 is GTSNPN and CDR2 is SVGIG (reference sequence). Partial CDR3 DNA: TGTGCCTGGAGGGTCCCACGAGGGGACTCTGGAGCCAACGTC. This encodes CAWRVPRGDSGANV. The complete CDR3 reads CAWRVPRGDSGANVLTF.

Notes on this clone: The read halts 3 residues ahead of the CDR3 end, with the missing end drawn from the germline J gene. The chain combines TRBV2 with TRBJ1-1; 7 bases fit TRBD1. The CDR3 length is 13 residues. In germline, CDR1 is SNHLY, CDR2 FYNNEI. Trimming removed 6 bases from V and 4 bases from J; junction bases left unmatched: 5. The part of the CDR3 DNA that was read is TGTGCCAGCAGCCAGGGGGAGGGCACTGAA. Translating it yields CASSQGEGTE. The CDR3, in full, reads CASSQGEGTEAFF.

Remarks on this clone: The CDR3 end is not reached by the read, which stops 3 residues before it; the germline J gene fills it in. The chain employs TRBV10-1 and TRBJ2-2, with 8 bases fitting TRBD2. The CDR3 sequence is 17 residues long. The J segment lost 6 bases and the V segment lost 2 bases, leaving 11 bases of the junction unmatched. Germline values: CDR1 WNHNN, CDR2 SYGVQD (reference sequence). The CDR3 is CASSEMPGGVDAGELFF. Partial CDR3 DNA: TGCGCCAGCAGTGAGATGCCCGGGGGGGTCGACGCCGGGGAG.

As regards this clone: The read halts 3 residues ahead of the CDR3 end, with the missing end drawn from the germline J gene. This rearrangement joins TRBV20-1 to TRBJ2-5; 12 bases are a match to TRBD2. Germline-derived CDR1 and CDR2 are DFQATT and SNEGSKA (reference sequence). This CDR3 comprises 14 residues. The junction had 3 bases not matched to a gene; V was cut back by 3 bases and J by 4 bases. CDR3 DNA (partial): TGCAGTGCTAGTACTAGCGGGGGGATAGAGACC. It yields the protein CSASTSGGIET. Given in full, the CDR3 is CSASTSGGIETQYF.

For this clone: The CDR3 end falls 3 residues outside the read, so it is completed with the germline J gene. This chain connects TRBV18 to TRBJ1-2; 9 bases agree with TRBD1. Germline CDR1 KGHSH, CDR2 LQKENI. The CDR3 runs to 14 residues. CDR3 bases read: TGTGCCAGCTCACCGGGACAGGGACCCTACGAC. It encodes CASSPGQGPYD. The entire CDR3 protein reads CASSPGQGPYDYTF.

Incomplete CDR3 DNA: TGCAGTGCTAGGGGGCGGGGGGGCCTCTACTACGAG. It specifies CSARGRGGLYYE. The full CDR3 is CSARGRGGLYYEQYF. The rearrangement links TRBV20-1 to TRBJ2-7; TRBD2 aligns across 9 bases. The read comes to an end 3 residues before the CDR3 does, leaving the germline J gene to fill in the end. The CDR3 runs 15 residues. V dropped 3 bases and J dropped 3; count of bases not matched to a gene: 9. Germline V gene sequence: CDR1 DFQATT, CDR2 SNEGSKA (reference sequence).

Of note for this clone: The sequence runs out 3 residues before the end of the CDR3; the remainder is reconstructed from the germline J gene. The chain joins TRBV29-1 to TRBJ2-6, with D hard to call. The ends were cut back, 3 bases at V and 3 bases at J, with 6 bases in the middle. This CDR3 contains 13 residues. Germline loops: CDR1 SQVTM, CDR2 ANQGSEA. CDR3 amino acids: CSVEGSGANVLTF. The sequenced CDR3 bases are TGCAGCGTTGAGGGCAGTGGGGCCAACGTC.

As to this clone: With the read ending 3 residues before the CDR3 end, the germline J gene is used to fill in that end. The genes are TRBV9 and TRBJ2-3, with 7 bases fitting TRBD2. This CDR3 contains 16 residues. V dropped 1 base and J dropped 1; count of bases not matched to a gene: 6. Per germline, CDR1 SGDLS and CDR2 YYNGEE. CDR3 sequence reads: CASSVREGIGTDTQYF. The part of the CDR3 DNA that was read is TGTGCCAGCAGCGTAAGGGAGGGGATCGGCACAGATACG.

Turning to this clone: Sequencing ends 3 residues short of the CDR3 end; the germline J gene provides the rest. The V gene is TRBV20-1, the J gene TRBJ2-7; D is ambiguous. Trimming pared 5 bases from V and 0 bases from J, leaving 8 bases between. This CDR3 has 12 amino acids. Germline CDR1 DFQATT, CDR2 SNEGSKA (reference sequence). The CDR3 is CSASGSSYEQYF. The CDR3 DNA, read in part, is TGCAGTGCTTCGGGTAGCTCCTACGAG.

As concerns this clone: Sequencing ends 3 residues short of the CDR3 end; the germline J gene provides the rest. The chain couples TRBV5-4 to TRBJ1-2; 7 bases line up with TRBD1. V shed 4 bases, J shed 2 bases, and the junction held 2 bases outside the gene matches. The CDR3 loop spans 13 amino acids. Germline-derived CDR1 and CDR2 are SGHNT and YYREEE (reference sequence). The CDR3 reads CASSPTGNYGYTF. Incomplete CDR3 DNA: TGTGCCAGCAGCCCGACAGGGAACTATGGC.